One and the same sample provided the 5 T cell receptor beta chains below, sequenced in a study of somatic mutations in cytotoxic T cells in rheumatoid arthritis. Generated by immunoSEQ multiplex PCR, the TCRdb table keeps only in-frame clones and is missing some. The repertoire holds approximately 4,000 clones, with 70% to 75% as singletons. The sequenced material came from CD8+ T cells sorted from blood. The receptors come from an adult with rheumatoid arthritis.

V usage is TRBV9 and J usage is TRBJ2-3, with 8 bases aligning to TRBD1. The trim removed 6 bases at V and 4 bases at J, leaving 10 bases unmatched. The CDR3 consists of 15 residues. Germline V lookup: CDR1 SGDLS, CDR2 YYNGEE. The CDR3 DNA reads TGTGCCAGCACTACGTCAGGGGGCGCGTCAGATACGCAGTATTTT. Translation gives CASTTSGGASDTQYF.

This CDR3 reads CASKEFRGQDEAFF. The CDR3 region has the DNA TGTGCCAGCAAGGAATTTAGGGGGCAAGATGAAGCTTTCTTT. The V and J genes are TRBV2 and TRBJ1-1, with 7 bases that match TRBD1. Germline assignment: CDR1 SNHLY and CDR2 FYNNEI. This CDR3 comprises 14 residues. V lost 7 bases to trimming and J lost 7 bases; unmatched junction nucleotides: 12.

A few counts support this clone. A junction end diverges from the germline sequence, so it may reflect a read error. V is TRBV7-2 and J is TRBJ2-1; 12 nucleotides match TRBD2. This CDR3 has 12 amino acids. Germline V lookup: CDR1 SGHTA, CDR2 FQGNSA. The CDR3 loop is CASSPGLAGWIF. Written as DNA, the CDR3 is TGTGCCAGCAGCCCGGGACTAGCGGGTTGGATCTTC.

This chain joins TRBV19 and TRBJ2-5; a weak D match, TRBD1 (5 bases). V was trimmed by 0 bases and J by 0 bases, leaving 8 bases between them. The length of the CDR3 is 15 residues. CDR1 is LNHDA, CDR2 SQIVND, per germline (reference sequence). CDR3 bases: TGTGCCAGTAGTATAGATGCAGGGAACCAAGAGACCCAGTACTTC. Protein product: CASSIDAGNQETQYF.

This sequence joins TRBV27 and TRBJ2-7; the D gene is possibly TRBD2 (7 bases). V dropped 8 bases and J dropped 2 bases, with 16 bases sitting between them. The V gene's germline CDR1 is MNHEY and CDR2 SMNVEV (reference sequence). The CDR3 runs to 14 residues. Written as DNA, the CDR3 is TGTGCCAGCTCTCTAGGGGGAGGGCCCTACGAGCAGTACTTC. As protein: CASSLGGGPYEQYF.